This paragraph covers one T cell receptor beta chain sequence. What this receptor recognizes is not known. No base qualities exist here, and no much larger clone lies one base off it. The sample belongs to a study of OX40 agonist ivuxolimab in advanced cancers. Concerning the study at large: Ivuxolimab was an agonistic, fully human IgG2 monoclonal antibody directed against OX40 (CD134), a costimulatory receptor. Intravenous ivuxolimab was administered to patients every 2 weeks at six dose levels: 0.01, 0.1, 0.3, 1.5, 3 and 10 mg/kg. Of the roughly 51 patients in dose escalation, about 20 had hepatocellular carcinoma, some 15 had melanoma, 9 had renal cell carcinoma and 9 had head and neck cancer. In the dose-escalation cohort, 75% to 90% of patients were male, and the mean age was roughly 60 years with a range of about 20 to 79. Patients were allowed to have had prior anti-PD-1, anti-PD-L1 or anti-CTLA-4 therapy, and around 40% of the dose-escalation patients had previously received checkpoint inhibitors. Partial responses occurred in three dose-escalation patients: two with cutaneous melanoma and one with hepatocellular carcinoma. Peripheral TCRbeta sequencing was intended to test whether TCR sequence diversity was altered and clonal T-cell expansion was caused by ivuxolimab. The paper covers the monotherapy dose-escalation part of the phase I ivuxolimab trial, which included N of about 51 patients. The paper as a whole reports these results and caveats: After ivuxolimab, expanded clones were on average more numerous among CD8+ T cells than among CD4+ T cells. At doses of 0.1 to 3.0 mg/kg, clonal expansion of both CD4+ and CD8+ T cells in blood was seen between baseline and week 6. Antigen specificity was not determined for the clonally expanded peripheral T cells. Low levels of normalized T-cell clonal expansion were also shown by some nonresponding patients. In the 0.1-3.0 mg/kg groups, partial responders had among the lowest normalized peripheral clonal expansion, particularly in CD8+ T cells.

The trial excluded patients who had a history of autoimmune disease or who were on systemic immunosuppression. Peripheral blood for TCR sequencing was collected from all dose cohorts at baseline, on cycle 4 day 1, and on cycle 7 day 1. Samples came from an open-label, multicenter, first-in-human phase I dose-escalation trial of ivuxolimab. Adults with locally advanced or metastatic melanoma, renal cell, hepatocellular, or head and neck squamous cell carcinoma were enrolled in the trial. Before TCR sequencing, CD4+ T cells and CD8+ T cells from peripheral blood were sorted into separate populations. Its CDR3 holds 14 amino acids, cysteine through phenylalanine. Of the read, only the CDR3 DNA is kept; its 42 bases are in frame from base 1. The V end loses 4 bases and the J end loses 5 bases, and a stretch of 14 bases separates them. CDR1 MNHNY and CDR2 SVGAGI were looked up in the germline V gene (reference sequence).

For sequencing of the TCRbeta CDR3 region, genomic DNA was extracted from the sorted cells. TCRbeta CDR3 regions were sequenced using the immunoSEQ Assay. This immuneACCESS table, as held by TCRdb, lists in-frame sequences with V and J called but not all clones. Of the missing ones, under half trace to an unresolved V gene in checked studies; the others have no known cause. This sample holds approximately 39,000 clones; about 81% were observed only once. Of the sample, about 20% falls within the top ten clones. Rearrangement joined TRBV6-6 to TRBJ1-1; D gene: possibly TRBD1, on 5 matching bases. The source was CD4+ or CD8+ T cells sorted from blood, collected in a trial of the OX40 agonist ivuxolimab. This TCR was recovered from an adult with an advanced solid tumor such as melanoma, head and neck, liver or kidney cancer. The DNA sequence is TGTGCCAGCAGTTCTCTCAGGGAGAGGACTGAAGCTTTCTTT. The resulting protein is CASSSLRERTEAFF.